This T cell receptor beta chain appears in the sequencing data of a study of CD8 T cells in ankylosing spondylitis (dated 2017 in TCRdb). Some background on the complete study: To find TCR variants linked to disease, the study profiled T cell receptor beta repertoires in ankylosing spondylitis patients and healthy donors. The whole study cohort included over a hundred healthy donors and 20 to 30 ankylosing spondylitis patients. Peripheral blood was sampled, and synovial fluid was additionally collected from ankylosing spondylitis patients.

Summary of the overall study and its limitations: Some motif variants had previously been reported in the synovial fluid and blood of reactive arthritis patients, which suggests shared mechanisms of disease initiation. According to the report, matched synovial fluid samples from ankylosing spondylitis patients were significantly enriched for the disease-linked clones. A CD8+ phenotype was shown by the disease-linked clones, which were found at relatively low frequencies in peripheral blood. A TCR beta motif made up of several highly homologous amino acid variants appeared to be characteristic of blood from ankylosing spondylitis patients.

The sequencing machine was an Illumina HiSeq 2500. Quantitative 5'-RACE with molecular barcodes was used to prepare TCR beta libraries. In the source study's methods: Disease-linked TCR variants were identified with a new computational method built on a probabilistic model of VDJ rearrangement. TCRdb reprocessed the public reads (quality trimming at Q25 with fastp, clone calling with MiXCR) and kept in-frame beta chains. Merged by CDR3 protein, the rows form single entries marked with the most common genes and DNA. None of the V and J calls come from the authors' own analysis; TCRdb made them. The sample data list a few hundred thousand distinct CDR3 sequences, and about 20% of these were observed just once. The ten largest clones capture around 33% of the sample. For CDR1 and CDR2, the germline V gene lists SGHTA and FQGTGA. The CDR3 sequence holds 15 residues, the cysteine and phenylalanine included. CDR3 DNA is the only sequence kept; it has 45 bases, read in frame from the first base. V lost 5 bases and J lost 7 bases, and the count of bases not matched to a germline gene is 9.

This clonotype was seen a few times. Its antigen remains undetermined. Base qualities are not recorded, but no much larger clone differs from it by a single base. Sequenced input: blood, either unsorted or a sorted T cell fraction (not recorded which). This TCR derives from a male donor with ankylosing spondylitis or in good health (not recorded which). The rearranged segments are TRBV7-3 and TRBJ2-1; TRBD2 fits 9 bases in the junction. The sequence in DNA is TGTGCCAGCAGCGACTTAGCGGGGGTTTGGAATGAGCAGTTCTTC. The translation is CASSDLAGVWNEQFF.